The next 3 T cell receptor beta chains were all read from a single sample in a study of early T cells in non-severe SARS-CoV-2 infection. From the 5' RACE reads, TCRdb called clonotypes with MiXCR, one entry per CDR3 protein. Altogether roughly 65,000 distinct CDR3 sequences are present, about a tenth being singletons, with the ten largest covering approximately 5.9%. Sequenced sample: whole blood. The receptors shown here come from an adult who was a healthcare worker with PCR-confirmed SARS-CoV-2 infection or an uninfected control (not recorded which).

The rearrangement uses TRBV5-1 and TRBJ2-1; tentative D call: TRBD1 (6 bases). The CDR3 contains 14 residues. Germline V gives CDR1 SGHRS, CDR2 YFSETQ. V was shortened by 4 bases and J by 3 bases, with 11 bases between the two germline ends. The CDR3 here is CASSLGQSYNEQFF. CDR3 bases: TGCGCCAGCAGCCTAGGACAGAGCTACAATGAGCAGTTCTTC.

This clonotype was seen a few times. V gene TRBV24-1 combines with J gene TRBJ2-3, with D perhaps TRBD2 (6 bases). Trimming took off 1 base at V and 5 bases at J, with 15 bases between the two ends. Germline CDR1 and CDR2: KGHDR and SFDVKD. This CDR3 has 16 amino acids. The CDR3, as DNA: TGTGCCACCAGTGATTTTCGTGCGGGGATTGGAGATACGCAGTATTTT. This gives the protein CATSDFRAGIGDTQYF.

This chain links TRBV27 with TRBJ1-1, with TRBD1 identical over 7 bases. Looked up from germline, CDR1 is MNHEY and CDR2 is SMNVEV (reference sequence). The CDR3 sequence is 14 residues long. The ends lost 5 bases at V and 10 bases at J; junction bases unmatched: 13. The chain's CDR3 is CASSMGGGGIRAFF. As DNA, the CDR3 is TGTGCCAGCAGTATGGGAGGGGGCGGGATTAGAGCTTTCTTT.